The 4 T cell receptor beta chains below were found in one sample sequenced in a study of OX40 agonist ivuxolimab in advanced cancers. The method was immunoSEQ multiplex PCR; TCRdb's version includes in-frame clones alone and lacks a portion of them. The data hold under 45,000 clones, with around four fifths observed a single time. The sequenced sample was CD4+ or CD8+ T cells sorted from blood, obtained in a trial of the OX40 agonist ivuxolimab. The receptors were sampled from an adult with an advanced solid tumor such as melanoma, head and neck, liver or kidney cancer.

The genes are TRBV7-3 and TRBJ2-5; D tentatively fits TRBD1 or TRBD2 (6 bases each). The germline V gene encodes CDR1 SGHTA and CDR2 FQGTGA. The CDR3 is made up of 15 amino acids. The V gene lost 0 bases and the J gene lost 6 bases, with 14 bases spanning the gap. CDR3 sequence: CASSLTPGEVQTQYF. CDR3 nucleotide sequence: TGTGCCAGCAGCTTAACCCCAGGGGAGGTCCAGACCCAGTACTTC.

The chain has TRBV30 and TRBJ1-4, with 8 bases aligning to TRBD1. This CDR3 comprises 15 residues. Losses at the gene ends were 0 bases for V and 8 bases for J; bases not matched to a gene: 8. The V gene's germline CDR1 is GTSNPN and CDR2 SVGIG (reference sequence). This chain's CDR3 is CAWSVLGTGYEKLFF. The CDR3 coding sequence is TGTGCCTGGAGTGTACTCGGGACAGGATACGAAAAACTGTTTTTT.

This clone was observed a single time. The V gene is TRBV4-3, the J gene TRBJ1-1, with a tentative D call TRBD1 (5 bases). From germline, CDR1 is LGHNA and CDR2 YSLEER. Trimming left V 0 bases short and J 6 bases short, with 11 bases between. The CDR3 runs to 14 residues. The CDR3 region has the DNA TGCGCCAGCAGCCAAGATAGGGGATTCCCTGAAGCTTTCTTT. This sequence encodes CASSQDRGFPEAFF.

This chain links TRBV19 with TRBJ1-2, with D possibly TRBD1 on 6 matching bases. CDR3 length equals 14 residues. Germline CDR1 reads LNHDA; CDR2 reads SQIVND (reference sequence). V shed 9 bases and J shed 3 bases, with 17 bases lying between them. The CDR3 DNA sequence: TGTGCCAGCAGACGGGACACCTTACACTATGGCTACACCTTC. Its translation: CASRRDTLHYGYTF.